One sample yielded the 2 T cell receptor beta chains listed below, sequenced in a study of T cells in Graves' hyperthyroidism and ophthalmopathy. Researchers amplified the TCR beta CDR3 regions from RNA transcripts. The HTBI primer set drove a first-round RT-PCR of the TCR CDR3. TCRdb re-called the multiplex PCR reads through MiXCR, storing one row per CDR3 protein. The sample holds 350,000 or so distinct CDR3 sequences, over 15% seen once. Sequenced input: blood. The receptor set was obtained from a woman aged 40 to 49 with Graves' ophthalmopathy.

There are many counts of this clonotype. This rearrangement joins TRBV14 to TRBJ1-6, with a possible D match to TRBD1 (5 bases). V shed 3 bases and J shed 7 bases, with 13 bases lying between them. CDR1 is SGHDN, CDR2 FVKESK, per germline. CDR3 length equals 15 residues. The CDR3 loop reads CASSHLRDRNSPLHF. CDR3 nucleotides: TGTGCCAGCAGCCATCTCCGGGACCGGAATTCACCCCTCCACTTT.

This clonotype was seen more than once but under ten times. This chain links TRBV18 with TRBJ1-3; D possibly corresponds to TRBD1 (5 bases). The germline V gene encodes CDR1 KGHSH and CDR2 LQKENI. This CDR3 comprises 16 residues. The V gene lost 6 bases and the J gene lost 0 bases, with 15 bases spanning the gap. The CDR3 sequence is CASSPGGDPSGNTIYF. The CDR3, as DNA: TGTGCCAGCTCCCCTGGAGGGGACCCCTCTGGAAACACCATATATTTT.